This TCR beta chain was identified in a study of cytomegalovirus exposure and HLA in healthy donors. Study results and caveats: HLA allele associations emerged for 15,000 to 20,000 TCR beta sequences in a later analysis, at 0.05 false discovery rate. Roughly uniform sequencing depth across donors was assumed, possibly incorrectly. A later analysis found most CMV-associated TCR beta chains apparently HLA-restricted.

Regarding this clone: Its antigen is not identified.

PCR amplification relied on 60 Vbeta primers (plus 13 Jbeta primers). Measured with immunoSEQ multiplex PCR; TCRdb has only the in-frame clones, and not every one. Of 110,000 to 150,000 clones in the sample, around 79% were seen once. The CDR3 spans 15 residues. CDR1 and CDR2 (germline): SGHNT, YYREEE (reference sequence). V was pared by 4 bases and J by 1 base, with 5 bases of the junction left unmatched. The V gene is TRBV5-4, the J gene TRBJ2-7; 10 bases match TRBD2. The specimen sequenced was PBMCs. This TCR was sampled from a female donor in good health and CMV-seronegative. CDR3 nucleotides: TGTGCCAGCAGCCTCGCTAGCGGGAGATCCTACGAGCAGTACTTC. This encodes CASSLASGRSYEQYF.